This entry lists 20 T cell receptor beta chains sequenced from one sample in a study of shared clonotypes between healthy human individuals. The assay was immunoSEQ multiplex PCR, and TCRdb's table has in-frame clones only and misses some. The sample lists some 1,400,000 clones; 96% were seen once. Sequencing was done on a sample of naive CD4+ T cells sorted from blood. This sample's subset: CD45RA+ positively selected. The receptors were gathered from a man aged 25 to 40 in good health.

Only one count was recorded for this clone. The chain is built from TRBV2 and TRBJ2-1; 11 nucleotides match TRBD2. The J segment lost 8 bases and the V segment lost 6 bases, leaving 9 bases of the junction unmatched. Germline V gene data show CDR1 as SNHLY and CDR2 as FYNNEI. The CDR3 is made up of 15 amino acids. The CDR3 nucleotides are TGTGCCAGCAGCTCCCTAGCGGGAGGAAGGTATGAGCAGTTCTTC. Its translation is CASSSLAGGRYEQFF.

The CDR3 sequence is CASSLSGTTITYEQYF. The CDR3, as DNA: TGTGCCAGCAGCTTATCAGGGACTACCATTACCTACGAGCAGTACTTC. The chain employs TRBV7-2 and TRBJ2-7, with 7 bases aligning to TRBD2. V lost 2 bases, J lost 2 bases, and 9 bases stayed unmatched. CDR3 length equals 16 residues. Germline-derived CDR1 and CDR2 are SGHTA and FQGNSA.

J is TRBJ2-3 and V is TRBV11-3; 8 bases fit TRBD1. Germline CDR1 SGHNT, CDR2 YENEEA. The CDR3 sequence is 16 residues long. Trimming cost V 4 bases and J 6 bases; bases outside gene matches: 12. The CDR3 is CASSSSGRTGSDTQYF. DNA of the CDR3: TGTGCCAGCAGCTCTTCGGGAAGGACAGGGTCGGATACGCAGTATTTT.

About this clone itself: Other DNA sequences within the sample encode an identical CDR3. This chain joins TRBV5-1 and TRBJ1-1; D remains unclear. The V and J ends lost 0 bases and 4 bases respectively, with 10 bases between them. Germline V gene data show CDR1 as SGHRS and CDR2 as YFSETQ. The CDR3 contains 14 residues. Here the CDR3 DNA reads TGCGCCAGCAGCTTGGTCGGGGAGGGCACTGAAGCTTTCTTT. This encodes CASSLVGEGTEAFF.

The DNA for the CDR3 is TGTGCCAGCTCACCCTCTGGACGGGAGGGAAAGACAGATACGCAGTATTTT. It encodes CASSPSGREGKTDTQYF. The gene calls are TRBV18 and TRBJ2-3; 8 nucleotides agree with TRBD2. The J segment lost 3 bases and the V segment lost 3 bases, leaving 11 bases of the junction unmatched. The CDR3 runs 17 residues. Germline V gene data show CDR1 as KGHSH and CDR2 as LQKENI.

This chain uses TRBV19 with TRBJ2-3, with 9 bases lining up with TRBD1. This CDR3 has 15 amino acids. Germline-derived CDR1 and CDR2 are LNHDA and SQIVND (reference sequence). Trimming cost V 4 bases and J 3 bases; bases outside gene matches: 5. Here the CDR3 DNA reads TGTGCCAGTAGTAGAGGACAGGGGAGGACAGATACGCAGTATTTT. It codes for CASSRGQGRTDTQYF.

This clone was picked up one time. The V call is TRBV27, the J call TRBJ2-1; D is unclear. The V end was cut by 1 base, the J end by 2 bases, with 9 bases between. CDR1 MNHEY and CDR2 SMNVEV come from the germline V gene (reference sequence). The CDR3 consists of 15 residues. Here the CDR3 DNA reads TGTGCCAGCAGTTTATTGGGAAGTGCCTACAATGAGCAGTTCTTC. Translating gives CASSLLGSAYNEQFF.

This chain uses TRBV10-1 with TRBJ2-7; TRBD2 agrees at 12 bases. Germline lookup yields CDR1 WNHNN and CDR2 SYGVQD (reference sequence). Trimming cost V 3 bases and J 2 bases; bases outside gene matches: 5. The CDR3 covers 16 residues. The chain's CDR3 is CASSESTSGSTYEQYF. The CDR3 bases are TGCGCCAGCAGTGAATCGACTAGCGGGAGCACCTACGAGCAGTACTTC.

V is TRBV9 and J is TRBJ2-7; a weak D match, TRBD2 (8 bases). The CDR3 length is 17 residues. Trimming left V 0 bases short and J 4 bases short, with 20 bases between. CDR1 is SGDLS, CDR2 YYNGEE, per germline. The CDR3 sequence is CASSVGGTAGAKYEQYF. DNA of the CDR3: TGTGCCAGCAGCGTAGGTGGGACAGCGGGAGCCAAGTACGAGCAGTACTTC.

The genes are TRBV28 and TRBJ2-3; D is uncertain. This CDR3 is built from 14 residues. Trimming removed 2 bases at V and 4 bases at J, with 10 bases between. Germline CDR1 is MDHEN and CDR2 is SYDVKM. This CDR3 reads CASSLRALSDTQYF. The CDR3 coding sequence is TGTGCCAGCAGTTTAAGGGCCCTTTCAGATACGCAGTATTTT.

For the CDR3, the DNA is TGTGCCAGCAGATTCCCAGGGGCTCAGGAGCAGTACTTC. Encoded protein: CASRFPGAQEQYF. The chain joins TRBV28 to TRBJ2-7; a weak D match, TRBD1 (6 bases). The CDR3 extends over 13 amino acids. Germline V gives CDR1 MDHEN, CDR2 SYDVKM. V was trimmed by 6 bases and J by 7 bases, leaving 16 bases between them.

CDR3 coding DNA: TGTGCCAGCAGCTTGGACAGGGAGGGAAACACCATATATTTT. Protein: CASSLDREGNTIYF. The rearrangement links TRBV7-8 to TRBJ1-3; 8 positions agree with TRBD1. The CDR3 contains 14 residues. The germline gives CDR1 SGHVS, CDR2 FQNEAQ. With V trimmed by 3 bases and J by 4 bases, 2 bases remained unmatched.

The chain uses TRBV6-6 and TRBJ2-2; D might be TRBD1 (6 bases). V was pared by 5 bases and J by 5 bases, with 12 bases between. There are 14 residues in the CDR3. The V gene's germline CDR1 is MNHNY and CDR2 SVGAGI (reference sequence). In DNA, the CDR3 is TGTGCCAGCAGTACTGACAGGAGTACCGGGGAGCTGTTTTTT. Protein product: CASSTDRSTGELFF.

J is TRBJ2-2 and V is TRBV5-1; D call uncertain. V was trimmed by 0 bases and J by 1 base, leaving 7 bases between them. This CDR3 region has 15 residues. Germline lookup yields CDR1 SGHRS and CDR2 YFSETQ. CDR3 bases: TGCGCCAGCAGCTTGGAGGAGAGGAACACCGGGGAGCTGTTTTTT. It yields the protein CASSLEERNTGELFF. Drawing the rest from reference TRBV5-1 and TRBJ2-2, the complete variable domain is KAGVTQTPRYLIKTRGQQVTLSCSPISGHRSVSWYQQTPGQGLQFLFEYFSETQRNKGNFPGRFSGRQFSNSRSEMNVSTLELGDSALYLCASSLEERNTGELFFGEGSRLTVL.

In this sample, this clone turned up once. The DNA for the CDR3 is TGTGCCACCAGCAGAGAGGCCAGGGGAGTCTACGAGCAGTACTTC. Residues: CATSREARGVYEQYF. The chain employs TRBV15 and TRBJ2-7; D possibly corresponds to TRBD1 (6 bases). V lost 0 bases to trimming and J lost 3 bases, with 12 bases between them. Germline V CDR1 and CDR2: LNHNV, YYDKDF (reference sequence). The CDR3 contains 15 residues.

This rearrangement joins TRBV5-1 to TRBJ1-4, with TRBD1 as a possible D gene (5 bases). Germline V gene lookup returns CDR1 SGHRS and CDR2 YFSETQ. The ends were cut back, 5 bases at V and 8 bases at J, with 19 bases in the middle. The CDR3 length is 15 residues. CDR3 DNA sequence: TGCGCCAGCAGTGTAGTTGGGGTCCAGGGAGAAAAACTGTTTTTT. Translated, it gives CASSVVGVQGEKLFF.

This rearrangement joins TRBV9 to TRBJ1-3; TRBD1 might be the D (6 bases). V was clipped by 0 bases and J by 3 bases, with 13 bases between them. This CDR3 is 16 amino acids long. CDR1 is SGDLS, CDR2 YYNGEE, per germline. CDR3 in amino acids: CASSVVPGGSGNTIYF. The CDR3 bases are TGTGCCAGCAGCGTAGTCCCGGGGGGCAGTGGAAACACCATATATTTT.

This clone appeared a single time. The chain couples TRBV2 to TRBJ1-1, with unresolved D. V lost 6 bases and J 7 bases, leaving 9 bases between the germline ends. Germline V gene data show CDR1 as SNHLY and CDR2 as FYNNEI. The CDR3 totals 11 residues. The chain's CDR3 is CASSVGGEAFF. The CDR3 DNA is TGTGCCAGCAGCGTTGGAGGTGAAGCTTTCTTT.

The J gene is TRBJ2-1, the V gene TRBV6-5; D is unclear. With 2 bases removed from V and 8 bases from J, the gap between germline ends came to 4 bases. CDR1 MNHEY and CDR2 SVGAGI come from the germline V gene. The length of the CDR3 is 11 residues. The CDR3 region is CASSYRDEQFF. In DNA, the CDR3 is TGTGCCAGCAGTTACCGTGATGAGCAGTTCTTC.

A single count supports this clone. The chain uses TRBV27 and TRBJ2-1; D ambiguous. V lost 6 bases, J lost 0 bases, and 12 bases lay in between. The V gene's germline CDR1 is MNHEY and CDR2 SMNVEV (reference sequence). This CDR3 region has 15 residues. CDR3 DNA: TGTGCCAGCAGACTCAGCAAGAGCTCCTACAATGAGCAGTTCTTC. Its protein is CASRLSKSSYNEQFF.